One sample yielded the 16 T cell receptor beta chains listed below, sequenced in a study of tumor and adjacent non-tumor tissue in lung cancer. The library came from three nested PCR rounds adapted from ARM-PCR protocols. TCRdb re-called the multiplex PCR reads through MiXCR, storing one row per CDR3 protein. The profile shows 90,000 to 130,000 distinct CDR3 sequences, roughly 84% of them singletons. The template was RNA from unsorted bulk tissue. The material sequenced was lung tumor tissue. The receptors here all came from a man aged 70 or older with non-small cell lung cancer.

The V and J genes are TRBV10-1 and TRBJ2-1; 8 bases are shared with TRBD1. The trim removed 5 bases at V and 7 bases at J, leaving 10 bases unmatched. The CDR3 is 15 amino acids. The germline V gene has CDR1 WNHNN and CDR2 SYGVQD (reference sequence). The CDR3 loop is CASSRTGPYRNEQFF. CDR3 in DNA: TGCGCCAGCAGTAGGACAGGGCCCTATCGTAATGAGCAGTTCTTC.

The V and J genes are TRBV5-1 and TRBJ1-1, with a possible D match to TRBD1 (5 bases). Germline CDR1 and CDR2: SGHRS and YFSETQ. The CDR3 totals 14 residues. The ends were cut back, 3 bases at V and 3 bases at J, with 12 bases in the middle. Written as DNA, the CDR3 is TGCGCCAGCAGCTCCGGACAACCCTACACTGAAGCTTTCTTT. Translating gives CASSSGQPYTEAFF.

Regarding this clonotype: At one end the junction does not follow the germline gene, possibly because of a read error. V gene TRBV30 combines with J gene TRBJ1-2; D not resolved. The CDR3 has 11 residues. Germline-derived CDR1 and CDR2 are GTSNPN and SVGIG (reference sequence). The chain's CDR3 is CPWSVWETNTF. The CDR3 DNA follows: TGTCCCTGGAGTGTATGGGAGACAAACACCTTC.

The chain employs TRBV10-1 and TRBJ2-7, with D tentatively TRBD1 or TRBD2 (5 bases each). CDR1 is WNHNN, CDR2 SYGVQD, per germline (reference sequence). The CDR3 spans 13 residues. Trimming shortened V by 0 bases and J by 13 bases, and 16 bases separated the two germline ends. The CDR3 bases are TGCGCCAGCAGTGAGTCGGGGGTGTACGATCACTACTTC. Amino acids: CASSESGVYDHYF.

As concerns this clonotype: Germline and junction disagree at one end, which may indicate a read error. The genes are TRBV6-6 and TRBJ2-7; D is possibly TRBD1 or TRBD2 (5 bases each). The CDR3 is made up of 14 amino acids. The germline V gene has CDR1 MNHNY and CDR2 SVGAGI (reference sequence). The CDR3 sequence: CTSRTGTDSSELYF. The CDR3 DNA reads as TGTACCAGCAGGACCGGGACGGATTCCTCCGAGCTGTACTTC.

This clonotype showed up just once. This chain connects TRBV12-3 or TRBV12-4 to TRBJ1-6, with 8 bases that match TRBD1. The J segment lost 9 bases and the V segment lost 5 bases, leaving 12 bases of the junction unmatched. CDR3 length: 16 residues. The chain's CDR3 is CASSRGTGSNPSPLHF. The CDR3 DNA follows: TGTGCCAGCAGTCGGGGGACAGGTAGTAACCCTTCACCCCTCCACTTT.

As for this clonotype: Sequence at one end of the junction differs from germline and may be a read error. V and J are TRBV29-1 and TRBJ2-5, with a possible D match to TRBD2 (7 bases). The CDR3 totals 18 residues. From germline, CDR1 is SQVTM and CDR2 ANQGSEA. The CDR3 loop reads CSVEFYWTSRGKQEIQYF. The DNA for the CDR3 is TGCAGCGTTGAATTCTATTGGACTAGTAGGGGGAAACAAGAGATCCAGTACTTC.

The rearrangement links TRBV6-2 or TRBV6-3 to TRBJ2-1, with unresolved D. The CDR3 sequence is 13 residues long. Germline assignment: CDR1 MNHEY and CDR2 SVGEGT. Deletions cut 7 bases from V and 8 bases from J, with 15 bases between. The CDR3 is CASNRGSYDEQFF. The CDR3 nucleotides read TGTGCCAGCAATAGAGGCAGTTACGATGAGCAGTTCTTC.

As concerns this clonotype: At one boundary the junction diverges from the germline segment, which might be a read error. In nucleotides, the CDR3 is TGCACCAGCAGCCAACCGATGGGAGGAGGGTTTACCTACGAGCAGTACTTC. This gives the protein CTSSQPMGGGFTYEQYF. The chain combines TRBV4-1 with TRBJ2-7, with D maybe TRBD2 (6 bases). This CDR3 is 17 amino acids long. CDR1 and CDR2 from the germline V gene are MGHRA and YSYEKL.

With regard to this clonotype: The junction and the germline gene differ at one end; a read error may be behind it. This chain joins TRBV6-5 and TRBJ2-7, with 11 nucleotides matching TRBD2. The CDR3 runs to 16 residues. In germline, CDR1 is MNHEY, CDR2 SVGAGI. The CDR3 spells CASSYSTGTSGREQNF. DNA of the CDR3: TGTGCCAGCAGTTACTCTACCGGGACTAGCGGTCGCGAGCAGAACTTC.

On this clonotype: One junction end does not reproduce the germline sequence, and a read error may be involved. V is TRBV5-5 and J is TRBJ1-2; D gene uncertain. The germline CDR1 and CDR2 sequences are SGHKS and YYEKEE (reference sequence). CDR3 length equals 13 residues. CDR3 residues: CTSSLDGFYGYTF. CDR3 DNA sequence: TGTACCAGCAGCTTGGATGGGTTCTATGGCTACACATTC. Supplemented by reference TRBV5-5 and TRBJ1-2, the full variable domain reads DAGVTQSPTHLIKTRGQQVTLRCSPISGHKSVSWYQQVLGQGPQFIFQYYEKEERGRGNFPDRFSARQFPNYSSELNVNALLLGDSALYLCTSSLDGFYGYTFGSGTRLTVV.

The V gene is TRBV29-1, the J gene TRBJ1-2; no reliable D call. The germline gives CDR1 SQVTM, CDR2 ANQGSEA. The CDR3 has 13 amino acids. The chain's CDR3 is CRALQPGAYGYTF. CDR3 sequence (DNA): TGCAGAGCTCTCCAGCCGGGAGCCTATGGCTACACCTTC.

As regards this clonotype: An end of the junction does not agree with germline; a read error may underlie this. J is TRBJ2-7 and V is TRBV7-8, with D tentatively TRBD1 (6 bases). Germline CDR1 is SGHVS and CDR2 is FQNEAQ. The CDR3 is 16 amino acids. The DNA for the CDR3 is TGTGTCAGCAGCCCGATAGGGGGAGTCTACACCTACGAGCAGTACTTC. Translation gives CVSSPIGGVYTYEQYF.

Notes on this clonotype: The junction differs from germline at one of its ends, possibly a read error. V and J are TRBV5-4 and TRBJ2-5, with a possible D match to TRBD2 (6 bases). In germline, CDR1 is SGHNT, CDR2 YYREEE (reference sequence). The CDR3 covers 14 residues. The DNA for the CDR3 is TGTGCCAGCAGCTTGAGGCGGGGTCAAGGGGCCCAATACTTC. This sequence encodes CASSLRRGQGAQYF.

Concerning this clonotype: This likely comes from a read error, as the CDR3 has no conserved phenylalanine or tryptophan at its end. The chain combines TRBV6-2 or TRBV6-3 with TRBJ2-1; D ambiguous. This CDR3 is built from 12 residues. Germline CDR1 reads MNHEY; CDR2 reads SVGEGT. The CDR3 spells CASSYVVGEQFL. Written as DNA, the CDR3 is TGTGCCAGTAGTTACGTCGTTGGCGAGCAGTTCTTA.

Details on this clonotype: Its ends do not fully match the called genes, so a read error is possible. The chain carries TRBV12-3 or TRBV12-4 and TRBJ2-7, with 9 bases matching TRBD1. The CDR3 spans 14 residues. In DNA, the CDR3 is TGTACCAGCAGTTTATGGGACAGGGTCTACGAGCAGTACTTT. The encoded protein is CTSSLWDRVYEQYF.